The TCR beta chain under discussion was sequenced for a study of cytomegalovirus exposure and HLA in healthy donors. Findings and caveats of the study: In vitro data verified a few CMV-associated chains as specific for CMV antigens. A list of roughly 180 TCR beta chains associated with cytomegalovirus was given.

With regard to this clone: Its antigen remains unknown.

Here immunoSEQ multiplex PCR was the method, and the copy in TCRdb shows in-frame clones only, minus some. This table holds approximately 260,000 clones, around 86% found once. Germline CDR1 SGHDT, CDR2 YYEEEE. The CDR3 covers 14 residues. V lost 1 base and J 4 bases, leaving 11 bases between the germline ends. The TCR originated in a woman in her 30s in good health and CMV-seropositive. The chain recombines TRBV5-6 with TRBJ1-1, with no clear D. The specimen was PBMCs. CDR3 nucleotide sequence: TGTGCCAGCAGCTTGTTTTTAGCCCTCACTGAAGCTTTCTTT. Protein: CASSLFLALTEAFF. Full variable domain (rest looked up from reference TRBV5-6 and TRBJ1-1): DAGVTQSPTHLIKTRGQQVTLRCSPKSGHDTVSWYQQALGQGPQFIFQYYEEEERQRGNFPDRFSGHQFPNYSSELNVNALLLGDSALYLCASSLFLALTEAFFGQGTRLTVV.